The clone carrying this T cell receptor beta chain was seen at least ten times. The target antigen is unknown. The V gene's germline CDR1 is SGHDT and CDR2 YYEEEE. CDR3 length equals 15 residues. Trimming took 3 bases from V and 6 from J, leaving 16 bases between them. This entry comes from a study of neurological immune-mediated disorders. The cDNA came from 5'RACE, which used 10-nucleotide random UMIs. One entry per CDR3 protein results from TCRdb running MiXCR on the 5' RACE reads. The repertoire includes roughly 50,000 distinct CDR3 sequences, 10% to 15% of them detected once, and 7.5% to 9.5% sits in the top ten. Findings of the study overall: HTLV-1-associated myelopathy had the most TCR clonal expansion, while multiple sclerosis had the least, a level that fell below healthy controls.

Time point noted: longitudinal time-point 3. The receptor comes from a male donor with HTLV-1-associated myelopathy (HAM/TSP). The V call is TRBV5-6, the J call TRBJ2-1; possibly TRBD1 for D (6 bases). The sequencing input was PBMCs. The CDR3 protein is CASSSPLGRGNEQFF. CDR3 DNA: TGTGCCAGCAGCTCACCCCTGGGCAGGGGCAATGAGCAGTTCTTC.